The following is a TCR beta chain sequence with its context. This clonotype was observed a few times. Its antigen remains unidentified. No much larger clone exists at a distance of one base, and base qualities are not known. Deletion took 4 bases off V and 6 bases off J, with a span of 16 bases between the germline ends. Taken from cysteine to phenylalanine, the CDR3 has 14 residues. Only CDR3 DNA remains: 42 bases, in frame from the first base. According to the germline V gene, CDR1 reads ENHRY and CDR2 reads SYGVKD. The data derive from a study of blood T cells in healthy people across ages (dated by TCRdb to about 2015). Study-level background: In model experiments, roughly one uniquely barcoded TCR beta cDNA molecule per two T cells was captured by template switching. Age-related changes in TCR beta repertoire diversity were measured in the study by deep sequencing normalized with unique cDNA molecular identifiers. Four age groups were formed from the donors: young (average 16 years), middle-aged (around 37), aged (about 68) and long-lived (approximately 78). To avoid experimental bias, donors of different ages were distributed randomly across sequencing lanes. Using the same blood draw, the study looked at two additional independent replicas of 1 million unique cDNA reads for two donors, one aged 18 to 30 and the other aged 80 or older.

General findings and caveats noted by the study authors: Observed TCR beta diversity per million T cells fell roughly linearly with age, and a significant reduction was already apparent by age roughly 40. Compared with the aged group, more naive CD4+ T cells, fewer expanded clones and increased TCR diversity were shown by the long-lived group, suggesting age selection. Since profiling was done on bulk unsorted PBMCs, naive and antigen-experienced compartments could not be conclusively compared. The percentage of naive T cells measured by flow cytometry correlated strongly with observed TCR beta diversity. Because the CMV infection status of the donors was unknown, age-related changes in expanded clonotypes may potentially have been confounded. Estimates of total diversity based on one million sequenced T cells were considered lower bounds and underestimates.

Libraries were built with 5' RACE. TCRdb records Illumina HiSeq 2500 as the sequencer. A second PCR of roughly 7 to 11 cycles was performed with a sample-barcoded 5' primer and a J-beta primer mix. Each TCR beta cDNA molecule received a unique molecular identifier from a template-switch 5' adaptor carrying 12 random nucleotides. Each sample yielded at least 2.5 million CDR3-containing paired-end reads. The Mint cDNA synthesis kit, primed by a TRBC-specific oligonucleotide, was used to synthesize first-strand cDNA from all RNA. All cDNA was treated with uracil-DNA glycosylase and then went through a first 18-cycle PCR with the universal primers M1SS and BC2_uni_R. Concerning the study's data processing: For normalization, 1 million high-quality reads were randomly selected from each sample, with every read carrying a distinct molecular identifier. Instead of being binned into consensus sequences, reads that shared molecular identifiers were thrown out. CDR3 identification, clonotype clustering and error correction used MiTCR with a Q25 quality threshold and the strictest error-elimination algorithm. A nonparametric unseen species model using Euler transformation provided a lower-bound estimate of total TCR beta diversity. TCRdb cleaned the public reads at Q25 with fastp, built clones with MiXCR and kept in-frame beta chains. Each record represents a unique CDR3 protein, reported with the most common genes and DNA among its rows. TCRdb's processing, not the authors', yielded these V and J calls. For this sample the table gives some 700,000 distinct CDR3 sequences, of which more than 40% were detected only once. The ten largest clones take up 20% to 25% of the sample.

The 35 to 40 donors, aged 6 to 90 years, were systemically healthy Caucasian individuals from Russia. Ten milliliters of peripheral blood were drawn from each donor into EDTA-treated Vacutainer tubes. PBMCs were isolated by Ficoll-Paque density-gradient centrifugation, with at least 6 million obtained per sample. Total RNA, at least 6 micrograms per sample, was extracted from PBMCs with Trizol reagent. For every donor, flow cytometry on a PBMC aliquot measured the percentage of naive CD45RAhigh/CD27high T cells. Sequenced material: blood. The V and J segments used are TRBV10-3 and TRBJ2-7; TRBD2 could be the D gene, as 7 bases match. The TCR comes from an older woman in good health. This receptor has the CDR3 CAISGGQGGSEQYF. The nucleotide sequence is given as TGTGCCATCAGTGGGGGGCAGGGAGGGTCCGAGCAGTACTTC.